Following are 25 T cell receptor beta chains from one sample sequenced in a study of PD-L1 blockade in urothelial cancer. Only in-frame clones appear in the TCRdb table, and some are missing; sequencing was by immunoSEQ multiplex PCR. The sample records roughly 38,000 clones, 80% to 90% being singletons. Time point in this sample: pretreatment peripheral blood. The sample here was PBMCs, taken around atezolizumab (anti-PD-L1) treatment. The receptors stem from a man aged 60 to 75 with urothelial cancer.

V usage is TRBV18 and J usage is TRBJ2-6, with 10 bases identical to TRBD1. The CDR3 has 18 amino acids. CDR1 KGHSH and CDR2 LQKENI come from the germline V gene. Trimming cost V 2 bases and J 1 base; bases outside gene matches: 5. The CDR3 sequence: CASSPRTGGGSGANVLTF. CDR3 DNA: TGTGCCAGCTCACCAAGGACAGGGGGTGGATCTGGGGCCAACGTCCTGACTTTC.

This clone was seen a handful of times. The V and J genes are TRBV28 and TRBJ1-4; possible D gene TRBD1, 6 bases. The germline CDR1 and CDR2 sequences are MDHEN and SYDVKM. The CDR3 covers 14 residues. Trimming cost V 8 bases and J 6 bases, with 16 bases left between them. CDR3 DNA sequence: TGTGCCAGCCATGAGGGGGGGACGGATGAAAAACTGTTTTTT. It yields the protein CASHEGGTDEKLFF.

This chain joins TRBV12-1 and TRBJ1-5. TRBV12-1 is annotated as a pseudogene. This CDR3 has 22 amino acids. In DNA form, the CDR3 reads TGTGCCAGCAGCTTTTGTGAATGCGGGAGAGACGGCGAGGGGTGTTGCAATCAGCCCCAGCATTTT. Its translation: CASSFCECGRDGEGCCNQPQHF.

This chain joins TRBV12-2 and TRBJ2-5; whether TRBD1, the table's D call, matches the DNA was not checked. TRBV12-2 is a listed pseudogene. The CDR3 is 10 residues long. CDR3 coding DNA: TGTGCAAGTCGCTCCATTGCCCAGTACTTC. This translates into CASRSIAQYF.

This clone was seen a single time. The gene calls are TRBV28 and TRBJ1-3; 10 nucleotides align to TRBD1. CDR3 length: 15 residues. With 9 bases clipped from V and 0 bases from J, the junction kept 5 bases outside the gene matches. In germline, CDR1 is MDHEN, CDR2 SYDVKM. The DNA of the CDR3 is TGTGCCAGGGACAGGGGGTCCTTCTCTGGAAACACCATATATTTT. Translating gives CARDRGSFSGNTIYF.

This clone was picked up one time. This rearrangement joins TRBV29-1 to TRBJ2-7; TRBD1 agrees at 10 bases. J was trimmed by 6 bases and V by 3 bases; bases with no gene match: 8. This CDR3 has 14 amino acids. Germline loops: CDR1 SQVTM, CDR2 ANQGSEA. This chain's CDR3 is CSVEGDRGGGEQYF. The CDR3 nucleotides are TGCAGCGTTGAGGGGGACAGGGGAGGAGGCGAGCAGTACTTC.

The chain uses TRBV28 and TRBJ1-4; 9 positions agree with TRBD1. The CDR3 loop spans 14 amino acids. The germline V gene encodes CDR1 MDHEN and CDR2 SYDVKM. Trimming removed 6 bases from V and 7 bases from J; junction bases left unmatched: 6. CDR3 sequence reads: CASSGTGFSEKLFF. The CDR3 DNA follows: TGTGCCAGCAGCGGGACAGGGTTCAGTGAAAAACTGTTTTTT.

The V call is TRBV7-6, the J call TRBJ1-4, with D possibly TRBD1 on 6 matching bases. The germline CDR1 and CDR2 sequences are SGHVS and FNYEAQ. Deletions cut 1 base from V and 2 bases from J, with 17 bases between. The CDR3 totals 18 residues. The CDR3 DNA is TGTGCCAGCAGCTTAGGAGGCGGGGGCCCAAATACTAATGAAAAACTGTTTTTT. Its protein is CASSLGGGGPNTNEKLFF.

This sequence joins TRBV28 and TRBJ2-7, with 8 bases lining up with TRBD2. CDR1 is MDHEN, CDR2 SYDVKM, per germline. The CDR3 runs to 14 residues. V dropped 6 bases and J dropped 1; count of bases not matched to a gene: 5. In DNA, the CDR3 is TGTGCCAGCAGAAGTTTAGCGGGGTCCTACGAGCAGTACTTC. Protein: CASRSLAGSYEQYF.

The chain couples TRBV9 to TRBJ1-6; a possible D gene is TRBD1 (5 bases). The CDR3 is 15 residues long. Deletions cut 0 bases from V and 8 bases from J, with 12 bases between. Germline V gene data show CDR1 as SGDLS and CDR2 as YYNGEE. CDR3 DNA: TGTGCCAGCAGCGTAGCGGCGGGGGGGGATTCACCCCTCCACTTT. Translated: CASSVAAGGDSPLHF.

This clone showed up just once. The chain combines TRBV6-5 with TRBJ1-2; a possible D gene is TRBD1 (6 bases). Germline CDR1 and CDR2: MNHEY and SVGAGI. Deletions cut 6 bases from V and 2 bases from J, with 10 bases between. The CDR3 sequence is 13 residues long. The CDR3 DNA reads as TGTGCCAGCAGCCCCGGACAGAACTATGGCTACACCTTC. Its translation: CASSPGQNYGYTF.

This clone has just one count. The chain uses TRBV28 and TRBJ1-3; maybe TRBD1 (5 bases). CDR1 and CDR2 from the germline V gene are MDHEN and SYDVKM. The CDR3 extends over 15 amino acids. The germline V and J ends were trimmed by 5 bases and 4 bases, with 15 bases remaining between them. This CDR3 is CASSPIRVSGNTIYF. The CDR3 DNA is TGTGCCAGCAGTCCCATCAGGGTCTCCGGAAACACCATATATTTT.

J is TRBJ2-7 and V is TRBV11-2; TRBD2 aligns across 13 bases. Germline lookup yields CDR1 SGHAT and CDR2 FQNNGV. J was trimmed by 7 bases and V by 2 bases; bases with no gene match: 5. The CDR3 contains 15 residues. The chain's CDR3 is CASSLMGLAGLEQYF. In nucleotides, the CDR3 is TGTGCCAGCAGCTTAATGGGACTAGCGGGGTTAGAGCAGTACTTC.

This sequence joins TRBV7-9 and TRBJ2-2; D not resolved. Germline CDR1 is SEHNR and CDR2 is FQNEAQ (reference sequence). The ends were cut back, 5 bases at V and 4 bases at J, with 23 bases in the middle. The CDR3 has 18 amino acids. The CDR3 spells CASSNRVHQPPVTGELFF. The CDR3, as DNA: TGTGCCAGCAGCAACCGGGTCCACCAACCCCCAGTCACCGGGGAGCTGTTTTTT.

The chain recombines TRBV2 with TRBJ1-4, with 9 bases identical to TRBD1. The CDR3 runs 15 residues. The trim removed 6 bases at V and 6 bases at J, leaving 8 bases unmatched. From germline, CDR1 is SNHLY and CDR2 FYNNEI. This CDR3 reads CASRRTGGAYEKLFF. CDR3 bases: TGTGCCAGCAGGCGTACAGGGGGCGCATATGAAAAACTGTTTTTT.

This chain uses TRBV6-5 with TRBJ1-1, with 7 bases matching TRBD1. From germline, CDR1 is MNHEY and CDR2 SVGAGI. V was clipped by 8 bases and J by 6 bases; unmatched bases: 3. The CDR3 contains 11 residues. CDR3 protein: CASFGTAEAFF. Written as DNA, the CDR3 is TGTGCCAGCTTTGGGACAGCTGAAGCTTTCTTT.

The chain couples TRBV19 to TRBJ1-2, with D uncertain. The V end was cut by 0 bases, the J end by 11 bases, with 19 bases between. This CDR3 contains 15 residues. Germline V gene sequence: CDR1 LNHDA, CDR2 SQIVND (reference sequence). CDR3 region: CASSIDWGDAASYTF. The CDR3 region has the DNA TGTGCCAGTAGTATAGATTGGGGAGATGCTGCTTCTTACACCTTC.

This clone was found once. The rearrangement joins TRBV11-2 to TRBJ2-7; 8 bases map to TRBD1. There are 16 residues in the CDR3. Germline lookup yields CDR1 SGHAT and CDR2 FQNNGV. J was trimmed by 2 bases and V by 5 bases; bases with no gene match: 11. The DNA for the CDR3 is TGTGCCAGCAGCCCATTATCCCGGACAGGGACCTACGAGCAGTACTTC. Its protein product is CASSPLSRTGTYEQYF.

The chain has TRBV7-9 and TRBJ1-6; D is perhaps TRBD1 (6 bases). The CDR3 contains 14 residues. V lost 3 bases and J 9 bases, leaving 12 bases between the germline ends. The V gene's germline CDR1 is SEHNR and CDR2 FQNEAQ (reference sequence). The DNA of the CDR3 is TGTGCCAGCAGCTTCGCTGGGGGCGGTTCACCCCTCCACTTT. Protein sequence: CASSFAGGGSPLHF.

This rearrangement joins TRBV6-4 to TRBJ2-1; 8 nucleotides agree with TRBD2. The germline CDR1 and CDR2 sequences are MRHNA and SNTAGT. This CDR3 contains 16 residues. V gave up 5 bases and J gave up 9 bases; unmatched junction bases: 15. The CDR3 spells CASSYAPGLESSEQFF. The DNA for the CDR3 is TGTGCCAGCAGTTACGCCCCGGGACTAGAATCCTCTGAGCAGTTCTTC.

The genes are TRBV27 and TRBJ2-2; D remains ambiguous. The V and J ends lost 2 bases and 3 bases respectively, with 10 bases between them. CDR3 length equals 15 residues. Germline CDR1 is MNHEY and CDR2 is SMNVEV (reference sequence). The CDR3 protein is CASSLHMPDTGELFF. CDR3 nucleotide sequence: TGTGCCAGCAGTTTACATATGCCAGACACCGGGGAGCTGTTTTTT.

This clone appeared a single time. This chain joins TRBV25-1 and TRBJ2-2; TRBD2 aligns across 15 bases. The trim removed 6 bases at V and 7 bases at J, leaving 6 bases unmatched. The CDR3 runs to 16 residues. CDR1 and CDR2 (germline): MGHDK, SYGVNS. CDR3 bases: TGTGCCAGCAGCGGACTAGCGGGGGGGAAAGGCGGGGAGCTGTTTTTT. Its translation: CASSGLAGGKGGELFF.

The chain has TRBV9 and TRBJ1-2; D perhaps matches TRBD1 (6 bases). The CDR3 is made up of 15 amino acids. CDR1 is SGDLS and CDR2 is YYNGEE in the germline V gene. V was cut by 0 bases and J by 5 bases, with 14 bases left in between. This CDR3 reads CASSVDGGAGYGYTF. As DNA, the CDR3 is TGTGCCAGCAGCGTAGATGGGGGGGCCGGGTATGGCTACACCTTC.

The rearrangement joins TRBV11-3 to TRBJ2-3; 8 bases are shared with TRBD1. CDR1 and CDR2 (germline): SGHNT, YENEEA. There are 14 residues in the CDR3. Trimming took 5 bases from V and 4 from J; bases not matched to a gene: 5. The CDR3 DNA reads TGTGCCAGCAGCGATCGGACAGGGCCAGATACGCAGTATTTT. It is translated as CASSDRTGPDTQYF.

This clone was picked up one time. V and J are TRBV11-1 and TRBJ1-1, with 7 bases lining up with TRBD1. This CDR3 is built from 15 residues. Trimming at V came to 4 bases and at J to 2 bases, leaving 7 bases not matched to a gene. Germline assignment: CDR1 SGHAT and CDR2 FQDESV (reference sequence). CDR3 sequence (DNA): TGTGCCAGCAGCTCGAAGGGACAGCTAAACACTGAAGCTTTCTTT. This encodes CASSSKGQLNTEAFF.